The next 3 T cell receptor beta chains were all read from a single sample in a study of blood T cell repertoires in COVID-19 (TCRdb year 2020). The library was built by means of the immunoSEQ multiplex PCR assay. The table was pulled from immuneACCESS by TCRdb, which kept in-frame rearrangements only. Such tables lose some clones; where checked, under half of the loss comes from unresolved V genes, and the rest has no known cause. The sample contains roughly 200,000 clones, 86% of them found a single time. The ten largest account for 7% to 10% of the sample. Specimen: PBMCs or T cells enriched from blood (not recorded which). These receptors were obtained from a woman in her twenties or thirties who had recovered from COVID-19.

The chain combines TRBV14 with TRBJ1-1, with D unclear. V lost 4 bases to trimming and J lost 7 bases, with 16 bases between them. The CDR3 runs 14 residues. Germline V CDR1 and CDR2: SGHDN, FVKESK. CDR3 residues: CASSLGGGWFEAFF. The CDR3 nucleotides read TGTGCCAGCAGCCTCGGAGGAGGGTGGTTTGAAGCTTTCTTT.

This chain connects TRBV6-5 to TRBJ1-6; D remains ambiguous. The CDR3 extends over 14 amino acids. Germline lookup yields CDR1 MNHEY and CDR2 SVGAGI. V was trimmed by 8 bases and J by 4 bases, leaving 12 bases between them. For the CDR3, the DNA is TGTGCCAGCGCCATTGGGCAGTATAATTCACCCCTCCACTTT. Residues: CASAIGQYNSPLHF.

This rearrangement joins TRBV3-1 (or the pseudogene TRBV3-2) to TRBJ1-4, with 9 positions matching TRBD1. Trimming took 3 bases from V and 8 from J; bases not matched to a gene: 10. This CDR3 contains 16 residues. Germline V gene data show CDR1 as LGHDT and CDR2 as YNNKEL (reference sequence). In nucleotides, the CDR3 is TGTGCCAGCAGCCAGGGTACGAGGACAGGGGTCGAAAAACTGTTTTTT. Translated: CASSQGTRTGVEKLFF.